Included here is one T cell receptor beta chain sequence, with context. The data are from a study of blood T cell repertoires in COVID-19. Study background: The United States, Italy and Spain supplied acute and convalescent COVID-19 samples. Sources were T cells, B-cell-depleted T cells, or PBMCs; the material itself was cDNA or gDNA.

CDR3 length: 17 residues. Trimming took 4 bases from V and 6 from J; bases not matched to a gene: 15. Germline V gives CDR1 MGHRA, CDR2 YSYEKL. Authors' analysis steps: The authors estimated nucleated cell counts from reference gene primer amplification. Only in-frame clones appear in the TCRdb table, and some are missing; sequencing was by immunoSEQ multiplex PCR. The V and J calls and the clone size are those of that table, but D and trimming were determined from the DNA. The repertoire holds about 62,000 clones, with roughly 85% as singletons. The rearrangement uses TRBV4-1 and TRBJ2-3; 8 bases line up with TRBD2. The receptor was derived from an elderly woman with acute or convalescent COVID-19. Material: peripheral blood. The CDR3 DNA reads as TGCGCCAGCAGCCGGGCATGGCGGGACCCGGGGGGGGATACGCAGTATTTT. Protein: CASSRAWRDPGGDTQYF.